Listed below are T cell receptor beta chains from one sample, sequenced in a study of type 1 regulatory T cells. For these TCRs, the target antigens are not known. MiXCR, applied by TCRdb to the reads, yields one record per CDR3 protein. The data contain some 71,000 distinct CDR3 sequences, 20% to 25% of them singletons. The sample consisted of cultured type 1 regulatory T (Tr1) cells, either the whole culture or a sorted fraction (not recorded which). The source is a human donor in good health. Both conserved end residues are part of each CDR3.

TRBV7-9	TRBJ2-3	CASSSSGVPDTQYF
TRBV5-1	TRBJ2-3	CASSPGQGADTQYF
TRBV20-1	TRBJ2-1	CSANTRPQEREGREQFF
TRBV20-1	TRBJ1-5	CSARSGGSNQPQHF
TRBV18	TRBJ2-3	CASSPQQNTDTQYF
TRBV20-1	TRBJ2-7	CSARTSGVYEQYF
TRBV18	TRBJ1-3	CASSGTPGNTIYF
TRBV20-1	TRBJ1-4	CSAPGLTTNEKLFF
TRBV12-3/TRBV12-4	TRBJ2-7	CASSPGTGSEQYF
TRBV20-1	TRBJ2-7	CSARDSGGSDEQYF
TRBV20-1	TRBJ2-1	CSARTGTSGPNEQFF
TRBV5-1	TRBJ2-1	CASRLGLAFNEQFF
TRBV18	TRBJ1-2	CASSPTKGVYGYTF
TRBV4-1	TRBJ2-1	CASSRGYAGAWNEQFF